This record concerns one T cell receptor (beta chain) sequence. The data are from a study of T-cell memory formation after mild COVID-19. This CDR3 is built from 14 residues. Germline values: CDR1 SQVTM, CDR2 ANQGSEA. Trimming left V 4 bases short and J 8 bases short, with 17 bases between. MiXCR, run by TCRdb on the 5' RACE reads, gives a single entry per CDR3 protein. The table includes 190,000 or so distinct CDR3 sequences, around a fifth detected once. This chain joins TRBV29-1 and TRBJ1-4; D is possibly TRBD1 (5 bases). The TCR originated in an adult woman who had mild COVID-19 (a few samples of this study predate the infection). Cell type and time point are not known. Sequencing was done on a sample of PBMCs or a T cell subset sorted from them (not recorded which). In DNA, the CDR3 is TGCAGCGTTGTTTGGCCGGGGGGAGACGAAAAACTGTTTTTT. Its protein is CSVVWPGGDEKLFF.